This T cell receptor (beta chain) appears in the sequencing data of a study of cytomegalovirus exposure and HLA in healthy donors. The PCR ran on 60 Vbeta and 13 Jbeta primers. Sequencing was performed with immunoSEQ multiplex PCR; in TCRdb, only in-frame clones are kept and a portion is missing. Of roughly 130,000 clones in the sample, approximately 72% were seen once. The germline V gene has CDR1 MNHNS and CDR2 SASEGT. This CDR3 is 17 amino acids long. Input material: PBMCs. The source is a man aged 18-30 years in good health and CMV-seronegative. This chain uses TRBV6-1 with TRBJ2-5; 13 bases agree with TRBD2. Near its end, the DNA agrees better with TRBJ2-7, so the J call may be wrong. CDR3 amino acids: CASSENVGLAGVYEQYF. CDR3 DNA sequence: TGTGCCAGCAGTGAGAATGTAGGACTAGCGGGAGTCTACGAGCAGTACTTC.